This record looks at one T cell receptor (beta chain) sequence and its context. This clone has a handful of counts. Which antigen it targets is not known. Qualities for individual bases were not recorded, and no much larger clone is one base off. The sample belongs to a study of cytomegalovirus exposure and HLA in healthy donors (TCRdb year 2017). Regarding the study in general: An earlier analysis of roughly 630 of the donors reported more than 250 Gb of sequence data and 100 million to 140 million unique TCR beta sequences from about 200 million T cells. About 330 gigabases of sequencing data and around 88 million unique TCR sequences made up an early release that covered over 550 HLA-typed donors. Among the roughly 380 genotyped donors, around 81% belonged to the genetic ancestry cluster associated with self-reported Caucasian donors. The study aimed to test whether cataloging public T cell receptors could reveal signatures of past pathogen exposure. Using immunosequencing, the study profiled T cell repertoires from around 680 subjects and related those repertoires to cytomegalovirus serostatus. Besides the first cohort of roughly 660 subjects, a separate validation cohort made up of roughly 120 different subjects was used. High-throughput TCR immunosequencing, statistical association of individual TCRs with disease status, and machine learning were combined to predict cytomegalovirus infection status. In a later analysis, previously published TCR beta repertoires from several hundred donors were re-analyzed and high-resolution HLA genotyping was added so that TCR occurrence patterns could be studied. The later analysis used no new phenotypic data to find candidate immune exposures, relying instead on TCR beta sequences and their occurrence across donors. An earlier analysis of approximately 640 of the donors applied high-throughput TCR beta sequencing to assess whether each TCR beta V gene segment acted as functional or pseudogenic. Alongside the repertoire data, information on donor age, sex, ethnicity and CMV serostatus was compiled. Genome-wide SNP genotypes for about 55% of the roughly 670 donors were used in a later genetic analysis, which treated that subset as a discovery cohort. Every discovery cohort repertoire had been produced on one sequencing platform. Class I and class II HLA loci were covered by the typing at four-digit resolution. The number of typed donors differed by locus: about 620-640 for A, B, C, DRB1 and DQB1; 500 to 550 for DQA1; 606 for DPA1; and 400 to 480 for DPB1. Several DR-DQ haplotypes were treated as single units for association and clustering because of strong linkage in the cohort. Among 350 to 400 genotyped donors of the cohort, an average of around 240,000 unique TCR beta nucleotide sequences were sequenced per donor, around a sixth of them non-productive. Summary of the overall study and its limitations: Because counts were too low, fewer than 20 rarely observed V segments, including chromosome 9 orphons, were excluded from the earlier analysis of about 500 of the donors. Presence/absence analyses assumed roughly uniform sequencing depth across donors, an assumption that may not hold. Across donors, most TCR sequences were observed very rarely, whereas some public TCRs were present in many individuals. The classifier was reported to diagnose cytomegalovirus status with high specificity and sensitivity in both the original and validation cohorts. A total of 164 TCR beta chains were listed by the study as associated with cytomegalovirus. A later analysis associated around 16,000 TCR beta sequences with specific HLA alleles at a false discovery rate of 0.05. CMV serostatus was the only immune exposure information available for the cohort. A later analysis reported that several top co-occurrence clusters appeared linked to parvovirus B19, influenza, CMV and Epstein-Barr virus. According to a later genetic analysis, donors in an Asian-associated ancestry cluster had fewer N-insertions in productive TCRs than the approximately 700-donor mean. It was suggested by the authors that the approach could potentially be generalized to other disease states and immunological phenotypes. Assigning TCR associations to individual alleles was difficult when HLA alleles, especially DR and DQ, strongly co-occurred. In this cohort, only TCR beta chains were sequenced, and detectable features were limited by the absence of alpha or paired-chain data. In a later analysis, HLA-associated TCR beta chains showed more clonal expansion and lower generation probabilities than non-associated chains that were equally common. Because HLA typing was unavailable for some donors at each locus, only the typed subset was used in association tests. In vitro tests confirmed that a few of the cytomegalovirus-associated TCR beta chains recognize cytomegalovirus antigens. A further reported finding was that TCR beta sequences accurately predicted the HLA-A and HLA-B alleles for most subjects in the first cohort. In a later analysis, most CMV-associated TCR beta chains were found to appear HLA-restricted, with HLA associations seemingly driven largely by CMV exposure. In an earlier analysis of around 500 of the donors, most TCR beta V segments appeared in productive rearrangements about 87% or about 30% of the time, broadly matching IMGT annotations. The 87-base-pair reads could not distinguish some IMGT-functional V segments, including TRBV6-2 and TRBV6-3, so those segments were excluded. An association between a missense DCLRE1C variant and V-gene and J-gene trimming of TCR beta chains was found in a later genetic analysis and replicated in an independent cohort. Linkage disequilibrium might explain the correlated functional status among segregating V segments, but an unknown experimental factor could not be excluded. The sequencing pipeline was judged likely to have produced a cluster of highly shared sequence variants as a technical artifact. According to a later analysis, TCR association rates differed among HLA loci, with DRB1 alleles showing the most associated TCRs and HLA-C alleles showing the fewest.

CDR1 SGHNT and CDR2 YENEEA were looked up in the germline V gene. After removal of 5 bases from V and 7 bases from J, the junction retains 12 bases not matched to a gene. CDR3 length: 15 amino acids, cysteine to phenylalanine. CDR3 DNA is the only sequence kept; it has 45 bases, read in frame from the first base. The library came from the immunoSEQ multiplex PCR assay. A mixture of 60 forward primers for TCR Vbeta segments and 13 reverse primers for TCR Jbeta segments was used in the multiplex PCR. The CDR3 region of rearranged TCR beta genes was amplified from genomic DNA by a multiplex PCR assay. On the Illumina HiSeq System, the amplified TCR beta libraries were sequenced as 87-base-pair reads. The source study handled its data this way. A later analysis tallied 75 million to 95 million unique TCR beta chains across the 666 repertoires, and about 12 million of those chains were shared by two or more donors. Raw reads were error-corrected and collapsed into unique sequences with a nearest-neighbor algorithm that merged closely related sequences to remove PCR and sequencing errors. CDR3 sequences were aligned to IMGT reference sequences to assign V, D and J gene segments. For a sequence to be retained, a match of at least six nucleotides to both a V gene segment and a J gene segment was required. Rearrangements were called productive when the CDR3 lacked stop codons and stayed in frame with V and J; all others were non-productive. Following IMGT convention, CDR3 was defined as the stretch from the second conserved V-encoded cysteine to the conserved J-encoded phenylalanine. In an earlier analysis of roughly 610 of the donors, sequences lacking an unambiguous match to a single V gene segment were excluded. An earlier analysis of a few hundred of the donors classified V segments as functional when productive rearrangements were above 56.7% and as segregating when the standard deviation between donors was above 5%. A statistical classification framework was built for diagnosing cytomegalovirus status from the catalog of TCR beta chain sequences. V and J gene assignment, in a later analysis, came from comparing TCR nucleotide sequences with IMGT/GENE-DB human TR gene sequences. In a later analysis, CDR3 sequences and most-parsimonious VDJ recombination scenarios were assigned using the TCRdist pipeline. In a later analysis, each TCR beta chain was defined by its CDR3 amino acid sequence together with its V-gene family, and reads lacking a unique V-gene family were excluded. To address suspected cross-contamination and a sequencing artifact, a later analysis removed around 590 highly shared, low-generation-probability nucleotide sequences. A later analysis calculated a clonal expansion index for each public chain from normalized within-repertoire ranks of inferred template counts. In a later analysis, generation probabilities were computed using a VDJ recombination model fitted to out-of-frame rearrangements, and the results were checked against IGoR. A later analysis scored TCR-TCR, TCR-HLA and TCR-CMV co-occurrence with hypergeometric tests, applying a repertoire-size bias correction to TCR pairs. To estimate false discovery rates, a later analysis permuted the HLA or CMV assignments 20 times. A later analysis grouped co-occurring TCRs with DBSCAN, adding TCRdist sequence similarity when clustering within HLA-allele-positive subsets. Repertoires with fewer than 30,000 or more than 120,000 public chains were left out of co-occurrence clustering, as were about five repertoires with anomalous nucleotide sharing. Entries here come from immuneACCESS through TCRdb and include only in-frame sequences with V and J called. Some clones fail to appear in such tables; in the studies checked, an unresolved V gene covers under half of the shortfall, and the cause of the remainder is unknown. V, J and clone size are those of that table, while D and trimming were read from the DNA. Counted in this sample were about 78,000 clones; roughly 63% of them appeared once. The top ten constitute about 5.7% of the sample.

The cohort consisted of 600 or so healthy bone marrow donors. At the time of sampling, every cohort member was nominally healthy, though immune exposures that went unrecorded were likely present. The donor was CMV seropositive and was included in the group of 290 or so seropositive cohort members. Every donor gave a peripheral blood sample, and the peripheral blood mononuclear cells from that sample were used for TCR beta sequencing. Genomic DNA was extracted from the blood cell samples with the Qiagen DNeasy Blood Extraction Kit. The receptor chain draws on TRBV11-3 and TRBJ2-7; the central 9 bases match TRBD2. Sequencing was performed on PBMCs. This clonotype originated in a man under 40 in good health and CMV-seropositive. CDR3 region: CASSLDSSGMGEQYF. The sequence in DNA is TGTGCCAGCAGCCTCGACTCTAGCGGGATGGGAGAGCAGTACTTC.